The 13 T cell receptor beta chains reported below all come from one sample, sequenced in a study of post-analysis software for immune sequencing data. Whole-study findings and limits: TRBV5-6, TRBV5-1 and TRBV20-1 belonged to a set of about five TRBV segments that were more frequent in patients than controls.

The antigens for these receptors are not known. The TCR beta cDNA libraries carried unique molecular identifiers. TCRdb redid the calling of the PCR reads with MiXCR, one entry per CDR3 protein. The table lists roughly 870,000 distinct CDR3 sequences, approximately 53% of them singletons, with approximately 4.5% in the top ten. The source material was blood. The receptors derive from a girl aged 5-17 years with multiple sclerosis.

In DNA, the CDR3 is TGTGCCAGCAGCTTCTCACAGAGCGCGAGCAATGAGCAGTTCTTC. Translation gives CASSFSQSASNEQFF. The chain employs TRBV7-2 and TRBJ2-1; the D is unclear. The CDR3 sequence is 15 residues long. From germline, CDR1 is SGHTA and CDR2 FQGNSA. Trimming pared 3 bases from V and 6 bases from J, leaving 15 bases between.

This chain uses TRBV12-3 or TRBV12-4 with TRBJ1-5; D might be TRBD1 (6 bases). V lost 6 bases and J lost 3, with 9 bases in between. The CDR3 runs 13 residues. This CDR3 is CASRRTDNQPQHF. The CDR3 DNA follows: TGTGCCAGCAGGCGGACAGACAATCAGCCCCAGCATTTT.

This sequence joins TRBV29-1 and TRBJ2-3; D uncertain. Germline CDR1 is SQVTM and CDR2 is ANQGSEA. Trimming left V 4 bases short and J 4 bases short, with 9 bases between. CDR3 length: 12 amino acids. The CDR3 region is CSVGASPDTQYF. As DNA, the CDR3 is TGCAGCGTTGGGGCCAGCCCAGATACGCAGTATTTT.

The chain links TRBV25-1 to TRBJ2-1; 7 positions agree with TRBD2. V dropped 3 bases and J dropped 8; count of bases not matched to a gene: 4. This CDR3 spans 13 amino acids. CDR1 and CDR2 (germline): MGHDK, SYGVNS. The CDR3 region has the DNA TGTGCCAGCAGTGACGGGGGGAGGCATGAGCAGTTCTTC. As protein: CASSDGGRHEQFF.

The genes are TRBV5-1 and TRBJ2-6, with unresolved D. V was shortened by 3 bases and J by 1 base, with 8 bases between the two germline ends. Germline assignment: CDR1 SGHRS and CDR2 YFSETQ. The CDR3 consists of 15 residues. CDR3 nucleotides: TGCGCCAGCAGCTCGACGAATTCTGGGGCCAACGTCCTGACTTTC. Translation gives CASSSTNSGANVLTF.

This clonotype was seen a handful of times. Written as DNA, the CDR3 is TGTGCCAGCAGCCCCCCAAGGGTCGTGTACGAGCAGTACTTC. This encodes CASSPPRVVYEQYF. The chain is built from TRBV12-3 or TRBV12-4 and TRBJ2-5; no definite D call. The tail of the sequence fits TRBJ2-7 better, so the J call may be wrong. This CDR3 region has 14 residues.

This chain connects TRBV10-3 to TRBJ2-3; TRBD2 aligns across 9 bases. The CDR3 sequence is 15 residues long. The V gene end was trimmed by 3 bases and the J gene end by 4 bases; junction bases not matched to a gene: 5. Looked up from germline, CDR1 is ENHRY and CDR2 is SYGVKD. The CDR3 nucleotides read TGTGCCATCAGTGAAGCGGGGGGCTCCCCAGATACGCAGTATTTT. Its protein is CAISEAGGSPDTQYF.

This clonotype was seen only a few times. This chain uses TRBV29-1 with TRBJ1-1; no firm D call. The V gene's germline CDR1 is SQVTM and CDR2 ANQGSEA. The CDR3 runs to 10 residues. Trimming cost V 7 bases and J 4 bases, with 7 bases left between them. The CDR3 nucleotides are TGCAGCGCTTGGGTCACTGAAGCTTTCTTT. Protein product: CSAWVTEAFF.

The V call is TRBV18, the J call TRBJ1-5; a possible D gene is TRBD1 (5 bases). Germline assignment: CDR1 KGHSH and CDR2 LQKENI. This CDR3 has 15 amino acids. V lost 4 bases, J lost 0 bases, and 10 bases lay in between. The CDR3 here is CASSLWRGSNQPQHF. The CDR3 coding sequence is TGTGCCAGCTCACTTTGGAGGGGTAGCAATCAGCCCCAGCATTTT.

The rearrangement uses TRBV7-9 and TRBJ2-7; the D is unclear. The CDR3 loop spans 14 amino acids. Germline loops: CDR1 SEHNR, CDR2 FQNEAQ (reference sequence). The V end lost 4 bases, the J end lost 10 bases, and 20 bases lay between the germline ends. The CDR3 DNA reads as TGTGCCAGCAGCTCCTCACGGGCCCGACCCGATCAGTACTTC. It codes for CASSSSRARPDQYF.

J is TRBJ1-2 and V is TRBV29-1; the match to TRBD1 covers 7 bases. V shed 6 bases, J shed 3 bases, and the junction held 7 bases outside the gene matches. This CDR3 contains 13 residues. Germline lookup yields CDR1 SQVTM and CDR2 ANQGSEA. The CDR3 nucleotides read TGCAGCGTCGATAAGGGGGCGGACTATGGCTACACCTTC. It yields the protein CSVDKGADYGYTF.

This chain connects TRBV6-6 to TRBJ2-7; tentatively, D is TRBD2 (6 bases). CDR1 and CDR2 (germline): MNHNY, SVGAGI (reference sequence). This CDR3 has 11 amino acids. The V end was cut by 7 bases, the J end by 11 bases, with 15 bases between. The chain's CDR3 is CASIKGTRKYF. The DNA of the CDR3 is TGTGCCAGCATTAAGGGGACTCGGAAGTACTTC.

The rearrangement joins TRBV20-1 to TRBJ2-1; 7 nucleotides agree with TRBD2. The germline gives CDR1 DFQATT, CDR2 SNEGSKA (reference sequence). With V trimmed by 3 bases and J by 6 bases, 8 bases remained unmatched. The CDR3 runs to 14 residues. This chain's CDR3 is CSARGGAEINEQFF. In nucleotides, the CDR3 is TGCAGTGCTAGGGGAGGGGCAGAGATCAATGAGCAGTTCTTC.